Each of the 25 T cell receptor beta chains below was sequenced from the same sample in a study of blood T cell repertoires in COVID-19. The method was immunoSEQ multiplex PCR; TCRdb's version includes in-frame clones alone and lacks a portion of them. The sample includes 310,000 or so clones, around 90% of them seen just once. Sequencing input: PBMCs or T cells enriched from blood (not recorded which). These receptors were taken from a woman between 40 and 55 years old who had recovered from COVID-19.

This rearrangement joins TRBV20-1 to TRBJ2-1; D remains unclear. Germline-derived CDR1 and CDR2 are DFQATT and SNEGSKA (reference sequence). CDR3 size: 12 residues. The ends were cut back, 3 bases at V and 8 bases at J, with 11 bases in the middle. The DNA for the CDR3 is TGCAGTGCTAGTAGCCGTACAGATGAGCAGTTCTTC. Protein: CSASSRTDEQFF.

V is TRBV9 and J is TRBJ2-1, with TRBD2 matching 8 bases. The J segment lost 0 bases and the V segment lost 7 bases, leaving 15 bases of the junction unmatched. CDR1 is SGDLS, CDR2 YYNGEE, per germline. The CDR3 has 18 residues. The CDR3 bases are TGTGCCAGCGCCCGAGGGGTAGCGGGGAAGAGCTCCTACAATGAGCAGTTCTTC. Its protein is CASARGVAGKSSYNEQFF.

This clone was seen a handful of times. The rearrangement uses TRBV23-1 and TRBJ2-3; 10 bases map to TRBD2. TRBV23-1 carries the ORF label, with uncertain function. Trimming took 2 bases from V and 3 from J; bases not matched to a gene: 2. The CDR3 length is 15 residues. The CDR3 loop is CASSQGGLATDTQYF. The CDR3, as DNA: TGCGCCAGCAGTCAAGGGGGACTAGCGACAGATACGCAGTATTTT.

V is TRBV2 and J is TRBJ2-7, with 7 bases fitting TRBD2. Germline assignment: CDR1 SNHLY and CDR2 FYNNEI. The V segment lost 3 bases and the J segment 2 bases; nucleotides outside the gene matches: 4. This CDR3 has 14 amino acids. DNA for the CDR3: TGTGCCAGCAGTGACCAGCGGGGCGCCTACGAGCAGTACTTC. It encodes CASSDQRGAYEQYF.

This CDR3 reads CASRPGLAPYEQYF. Written as DNA, the CDR3 is TGTGCCAGCAGGCCGGGACTAGCACCCTACGAGCAGTACTTC. The chain employs TRBV28 and TRBJ2-7; the match to TRBD2 covers 9 bases. This CDR3 has 14 amino acids. J was trimmed by 2 bases and V by 6 bases; bases with no gene match: 5. Germline V gene sequence: CDR1 MDHEN, CDR2 SYDVKM.

CDR3 region: CAWSALGRGEETQYF. The CDR3 DNA is TGTGCCTGGAGTGCATTGGGGAGGGGAGAAGAGACCCAGTACTTC. The chain links TRBV30 to TRBJ2-5; 7 positions agree with TRBD2. V gave up 1 base and J gave up 3 bases; unmatched junction bases: 8. The CDR3 is 15 residues long. In germline, CDR1 is GTSNPN, CDR2 SVGIG (reference sequence).

This chain links TRBV28 with TRBJ1-1; D may be TRBD1 (5 bases). The CDR3 runs 13 residues. V dropped 2 bases and J dropped 10 bases, with 14 bases sitting between them. From germline, CDR1 is MDHEN and CDR2 SYDVKM. The chain's CDR3 is CASSLNPGNGAFF. The CDR3 DNA reads TGTGCCAGCAGTTTAAACCCAGGGAATGGAGCTTTCTTT.

The V gene is TRBV10-1, the J gene TRBJ2-2; D uncertain. Per germline, CDR1 WNHNN and CDR2 SYGVQD (reference sequence). Trimming left V 4 bases short and J 4 bases short, with 10 bases between. This CDR3 contains 14 residues. CDR3 loop: CASSAGLGTGELFF. For the CDR3, the DNA is TGCGCCAGCAGTGCCGGGTTAGGCACCGGGGAGCTGTTTTTT.

V and J are TRBV18 and TRBJ1-3; tentative D call: TRBD1 (6 bases). Trimming shortened V by 2 bases and J by 0 bases, and 11 bases separated the two germline ends. The CDR3 totals 16 residues. Germline V lookup: CDR1 KGHSH, CDR2 LQKENI. CDR3 loop: CASSPDRLASGNTIYF. The CDR3 DNA reads as TGTGCCAGCTCACCAGACAGGCTGGCCTCTGGAAACACCATATATTTT.

The gene calls are TRBV28 and TRBJ1-1; 9 bases agree with TRBD1. The junction had 8 bases not matched to a gene; V was cut back by 5 bases and J by 4 bases. The germline CDR1 and CDR2 sequences are MDHEN and SYDVKM. The CDR3 consists of 15 residues. CDR3 sequence (DNA): TGTGCCAGCAGTACCAGGACAGGGGCAGGCACTGAAGCTTTCTTT. It yields the protein CASSTRTGAGTEAFF.

This CDR3 is CASRPGQGRTDTQYF. The CDR3 DNA is TGTGCCAGCAGACCCGGACAGGGACGCACAGATACGCAGTATTTT. V and J are TRBV7-9 and TRBJ2-3, with 8 positions matching TRBD1. Germline CDR1 is SEHNR and CDR2 is FQNEAQ (reference sequence). The CDR3 has 15 amino acids. J gave up 1 base and V 6 bases, and 6 bases lay outside the gene matches.

A single count supports this clone. In DNA, the CDR3 is TGTGCCAGCAGTTTCAACAGCGGAGCCTACGAGCAGTACTTC. This sequence encodes CASSFNSGAYEQYF. J is TRBJ2-7 and V is TRBV28; D perhaps matches TRBD2 (5 bases). Trimming cost V 3 bases and J 2 bases, with 11 bases left between them. The CDR3 has 14 amino acids. Germline CDR1 is MDHEN and CDR2 is SYDVKM.

The V and J genes are TRBV5-5 and TRBJ2-5; D call uncertain. Trimming stripped 4 bases from V and 2 bases from J, with 15 bases between. This CDR3 has 15 amino acids. In germline, CDR1 is SGHKS, CDR2 YYEKEE (reference sequence). In DNA form, the CDR3 reads TGTGCCAGCAGCGGTATCGGGTTTGGGCAAGAGACCCAGTACTTC. It encodes CASSGIGFGQETQYF.

This rearrangement joins TRBV27 to TRBJ2-2, with 7 bases identical to TRBD2. The CDR3 covers 18 residues. Germline values: CDR1 MNHEY, CDR2 SMNVEV (reference sequence). The V gene end was trimmed by 5 bases and the J gene end by 1 base; junction bases not matched to a gene: 13. CDR3 region: CASSPGLGPRMNTGELFF. CDR3 nucleotides: TGTGCCAGCAGTCCCGGACTAGGCCCCCGGATGAACACCGGGGAGCTGTTTTTT.

The gene calls are TRBV7-9 and TRBJ2-3; 9 nucleotides line up with TRBD1. V dropped 0 bases and J dropped 5; count of bases not matched to a gene: 6. The CDR3 runs to 16 residues. Germline CDR1 is SEHNR and CDR2 is FQNEAQ (reference sequence). CDR3 protein: CASSLARTGEGDTQYF. CDR3 bases: TGTGCCAGCAGCTTAGCCCGGACAGGGGAAGGAGATACGCAGTATTTT. Based on the CDR3 plus reference TRBV7-9 and TRBJ2-3, the full variable domain is DTGVSQNPRHKITKRGQNVTFRCDPISEHNRLYWYRQTLGQGPEFLTYFQNEAQLEKSRLLSDRFSAERPKGSFSTLEIQRTEQGDSAMYLCASSLARTGEGDTQYFGPGTRLTVL.

The rearrangement uses TRBV5-1 and TRBJ2-1; TRBD1 might be the D (6 bases). This CDR3 contains 15 residues. Germline V lookup: CDR1 SGHRS, CDR2 YFSETQ. V lost 4 bases to trimming and J lost 3 bases, with 14 bases between them. The CDR3 DNA reads TGCGCCAGCAGCGCCGGGACACAAAACTACAATGAGCAGTTCTTC. Translated, it gives CASSAGTQNYNEQFF.

A single count supports this clone. The chain employs TRBV11-3 and TRBJ2-7, with D tentatively TRBD2 (6 bases). The germline CDR1 and CDR2 sequences are SGHNT and YENEEA. The ends were cut back, 2 bases at V and 0 bases at J, with 11 bases in the middle. This CDR3 has 15 residues. This CDR3 is CASSLRDGSSYEQYF. CDR3 coding DNA: TGTGCCAGCAGCTTACGGGACGGGAGCTCCTACGAGCAGTACTTC.

The CDR3 bases are TGTGCCAGCAGCCCAACCCCGGGAGTAGGTGAGCAGTTCTTC. Translating it yields CASSPTPGVGEQFF. The chain recombines TRBV3-1 (or the pseudogene TRBV3-2) with TRBJ2-1, with D maybe TRBD2 (6 bases). This CDR3 region has 14 residues. Trimming removed 4 bases at V and 9 bases at J, with 16 bases between. The germline CDR1 and CDR2 sequences are LGHDT and YNNKEL (reference sequence).

This chain links TRBV28 with TRBJ2-3; D is perhaps TRBD2 (5 bases). V was clipped by 2 bases and J by 3 bases, with 9 bases between them. The CDR3 contains 14 residues. From germline, CDR1 is MDHEN and CDR2 SYDVKM. The DNA of the CDR3 is TGTGCCAGCAGTTTACTCCTAGCAACAGATACGCAGTATTTT. Translating gives CASSLLLATDTQYF.

The rearrangement links TRBV11-2 to TRBJ2-2, with D tentatively TRBD2 (6 bases). The CDR3 consists of 15 residues. Germline lookup yields CDR1 SGHAT and CDR2 FQNNGV. V was cut by 5 bases and J by 4 bases, with 14 bases left in between. The CDR3 loop is CASSPRDLGTGELFF. CDR3 DNA sequence: TGTGCCAGCAGCCCGCGGGACCTAGGCACCGGGGAGCTGTTTTTT.

This chain links TRBV25-1 with TRBJ1-2, with D perhaps matching TRBD1 (5 bases). Germline-derived CDR1 and CDR2 are MGHDK and SYGVNS. Trimming removed 4 bases from V and 8 bases from J, with 14 bases in between. The CDR3 has 13 amino acids. This chain's CDR3 is CASSGYWGEGYTF. The CDR3 DNA is TGTGCCAGCAGTGGGTACTGGGGGGAGGGCTACACCTTC.

The chain uses TRBV4-2 and TRBJ1-6; unclear D gene. The CDR3 has 14 residues. V lost 3 bases and J 7 bases, leaving 10 bases between the germline ends. Per germline, CDR1 LGHNA and CDR2 YNFKEQ. The DNA of the CDR3 is TGTGCCAGCAGCCAGGCCAAGTCCAATTCACCCCTCCACTTT. Its protein is CASSQAKSNSPLHF.

V is TRBV30 and J is TRBJ1-6; D gene unclear. In germline, CDR1 is GTSNPN, CDR2 SVGIG (reference sequence). Trimming cost V 2 bases and J 9 bases, with 14 bases left between them. This CDR3 region has 14 residues. CDR3 protein: CAWSRTARISPLHF. The DNA of the CDR3 is TGTGCCTGGAGTAGGACTGCCAGGATTTCACCCCTCCACTTT. The whole variable domain, filled in from reference TRBV30 and TRBJ1-6, reads SQTIHQWPATLVQPVGSPLSLECTVEGTSNPNLYWYRQAAGRGLQLLFYSVGIGQISSEVPQNLSASRPQDRQFILSSKKLLLSDSGFYLCAWSRTARISPLHFGNGTRLTVT.

Note on this clone: At the DNA level, this CDR3 is encoded by other sequences in the same sample as well. The chain links TRBV28 to TRBJ2-1; 7 nucleotides agree with TRBD2. V dropped 3 bases and J dropped 4; count of bases not matched to a gene: 6. The germline CDR1 and CDR2 sequences are MDHEN and SYDVKM. This CDR3 contains 15 residues. The DNA for the CDR3 is TGTGCCAGCAGTTTCGGCGGCGGGAGTTACAATGAGCAGTTCTTC. It yields the protein CASSFGGGSYNEQFF. The full variable domain, rest sourced from reference TRBV28 and TRBJ2-1, is DVKVTQSSRYLVKRTGEKVFLECVQDMDHENMFWYRQDPGLGLRLIYFSYDVKMKEKGDIPEGYSVSREKKERFSLILESASTNQTSMYLCASSFGGGSYNEQFFGPGTRLTVL.

This clone was observed a single time. J is TRBJ2-1 and V is TRBV27, with TRBD1 as a possible D gene (6 bases). Germline lookup yields CDR1 MNHEY and CDR2 SMNVEV (reference sequence). V was cut by 7 bases and J by 5 bases, with 18 bases left in between. The CDR3 loop spans 15 amino acids. CDR3 loop: CASKPQGSSNNEQFF. The CDR3 DNA reads as TGTGCCAGCAAGCCCCAGGGGAGTTCTAACAATGAGCAGTTCTTC.